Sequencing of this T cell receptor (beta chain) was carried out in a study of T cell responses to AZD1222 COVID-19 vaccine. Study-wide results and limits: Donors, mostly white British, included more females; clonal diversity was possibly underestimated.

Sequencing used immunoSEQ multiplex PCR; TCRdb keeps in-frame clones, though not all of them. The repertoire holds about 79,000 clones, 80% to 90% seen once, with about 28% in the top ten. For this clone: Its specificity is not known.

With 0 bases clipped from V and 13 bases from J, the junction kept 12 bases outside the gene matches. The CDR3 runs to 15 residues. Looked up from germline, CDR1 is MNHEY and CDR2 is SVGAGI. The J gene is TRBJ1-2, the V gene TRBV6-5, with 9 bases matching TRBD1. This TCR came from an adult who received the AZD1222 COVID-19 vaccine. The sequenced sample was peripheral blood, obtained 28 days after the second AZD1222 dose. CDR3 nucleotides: TGTGCCAGCAGTTACTCCCAGAGGGACAGGGCTTTTGGCACCTTC. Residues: CASSYSQRDRAFGTF.